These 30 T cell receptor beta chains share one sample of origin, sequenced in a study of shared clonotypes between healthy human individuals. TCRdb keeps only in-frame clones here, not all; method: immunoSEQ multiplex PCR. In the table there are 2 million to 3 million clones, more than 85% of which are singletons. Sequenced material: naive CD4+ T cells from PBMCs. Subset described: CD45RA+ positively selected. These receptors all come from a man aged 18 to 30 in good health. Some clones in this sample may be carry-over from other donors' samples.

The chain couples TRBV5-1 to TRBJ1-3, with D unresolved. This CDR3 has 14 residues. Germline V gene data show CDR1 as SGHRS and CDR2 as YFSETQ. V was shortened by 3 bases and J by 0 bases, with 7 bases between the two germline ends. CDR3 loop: CASSSRTSGNTIYF. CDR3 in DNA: TGCGCCAGCAGCTCCAGAACCTCTGGAAACACCATATATTTT.

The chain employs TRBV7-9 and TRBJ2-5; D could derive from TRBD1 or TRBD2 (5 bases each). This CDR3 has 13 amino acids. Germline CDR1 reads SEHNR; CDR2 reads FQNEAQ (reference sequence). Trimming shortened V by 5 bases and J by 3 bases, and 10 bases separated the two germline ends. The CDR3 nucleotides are TGTGCCAGCAGCCGGGACGGGAAAGAGACCCAGTACTTC. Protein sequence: CASSRDGKETQYF. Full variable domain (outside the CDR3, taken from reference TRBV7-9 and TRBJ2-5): DTGVSQNPRHKITKRGQNVTFRCDPISEHNRLYWYRQTLGQGPEFLTYFQNEAQLEKSRLLSDRFSAERPKGSFSTLEIQRTEQGDSAMYLCASSRDGKETQYFGPGTRLLVL.

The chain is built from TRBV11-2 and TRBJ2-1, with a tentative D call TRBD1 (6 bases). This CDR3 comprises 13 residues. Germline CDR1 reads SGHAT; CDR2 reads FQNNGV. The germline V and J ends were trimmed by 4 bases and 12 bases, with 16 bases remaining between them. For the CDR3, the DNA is TGTGCCAGCAGCTCCCCGCCGGGACACTTGCAGTTCTTC. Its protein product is CASSSPPGHLQFF.

The CDR3 protein is CATSPTPWRDEQYF. The CDR3 coding sequence is TGTGCCACCAGCCCGACCCCCTGGAGGGACGAGCAGTACTTC. J is TRBJ2-7 and V is TRBV15, with a possible D match to TRBD2 (6 bases). In germline, CDR1 is LNHNV, CDR2 YYDKDF (reference sequence). Trimming stripped 5 bases from V and 5 bases from J, with 16 bases between. This CDR3 is built from 14 residues.

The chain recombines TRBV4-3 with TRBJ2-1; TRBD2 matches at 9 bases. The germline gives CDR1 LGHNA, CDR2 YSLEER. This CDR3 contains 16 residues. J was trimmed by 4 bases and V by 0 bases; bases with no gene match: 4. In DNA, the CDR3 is TGCGCCAGCAGCCAAGACGCGGCGGGAGGGTACAATGAGCAGTTCTTC. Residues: CASSQDAAGGYNEQFF.

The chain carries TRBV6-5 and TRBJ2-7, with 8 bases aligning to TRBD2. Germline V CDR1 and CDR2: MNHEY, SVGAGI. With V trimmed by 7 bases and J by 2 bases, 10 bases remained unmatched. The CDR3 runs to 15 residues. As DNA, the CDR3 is TGTGCCAGCACCCCCCCGGGGGGGGCTCCCTACGAGCAGTACTTC. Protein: CASTPPGGAPYEQYF.

The CDR3 nucleotides read TGTGCCAGCAGTTCAGCTCTGGGACCGAGAGATACGCAGTATTTT. Its translation is CASSSALGPRDTQYF. This sequence joins TRBV27 and TRBJ2-3, with D possibly being TRBD1 or TRBD2 (5 bases each). CDR3 length: 15 amino acids. CDR1 and CDR2 (germline): MNHEY, SMNVEV (reference sequence). Trimming took off 4 bases at V and 5 bases at J, with 16 bases between the two ends.

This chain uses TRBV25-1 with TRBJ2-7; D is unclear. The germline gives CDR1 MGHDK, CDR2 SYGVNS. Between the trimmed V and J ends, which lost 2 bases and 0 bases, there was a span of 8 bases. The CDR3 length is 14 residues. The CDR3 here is CASSEAGFSYEQYF. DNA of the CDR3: TGTGCCAGCAGTGAAGCAGGTTTCTCCTACGAGCAGTACTTC.

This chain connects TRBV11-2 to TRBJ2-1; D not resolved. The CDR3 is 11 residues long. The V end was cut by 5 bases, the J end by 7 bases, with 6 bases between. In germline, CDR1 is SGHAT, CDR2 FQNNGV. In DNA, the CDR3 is TGTGCCAGCAGCGAAGAGAATGAGCAGTTCTTC. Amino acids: CASSEENEQFF.

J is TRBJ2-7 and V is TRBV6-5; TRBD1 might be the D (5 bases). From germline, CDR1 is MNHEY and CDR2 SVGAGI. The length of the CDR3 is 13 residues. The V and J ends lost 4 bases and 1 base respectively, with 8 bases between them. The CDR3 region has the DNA TGTGCCAGCAGTTTCCAGGGTTCCTACGAGCAGTACTTC. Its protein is CASSFQGSYEQYF.

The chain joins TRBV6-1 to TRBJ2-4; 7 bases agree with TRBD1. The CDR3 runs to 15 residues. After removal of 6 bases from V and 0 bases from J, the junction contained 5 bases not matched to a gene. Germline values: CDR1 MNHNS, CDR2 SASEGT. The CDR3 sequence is CASRGQILAKNIQYF. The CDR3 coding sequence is TGTGCCAGCAGGGGACAGATACTAGCCAAAAACATTCAGTACTTC.

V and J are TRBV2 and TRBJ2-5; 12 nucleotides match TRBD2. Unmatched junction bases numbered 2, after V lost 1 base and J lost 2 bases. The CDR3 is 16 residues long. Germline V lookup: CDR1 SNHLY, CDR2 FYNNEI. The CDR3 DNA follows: TGTGCCAGCAGTGAAGGACTAGCGGGAGAACAAGAGACCCAGTACTTC. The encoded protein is CASSEGLAGEQETQYF.

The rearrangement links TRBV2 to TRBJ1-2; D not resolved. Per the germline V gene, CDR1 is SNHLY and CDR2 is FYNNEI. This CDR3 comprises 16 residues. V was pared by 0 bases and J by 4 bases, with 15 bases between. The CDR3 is CASSEAESRTFYGYTF. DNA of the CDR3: TGTGCCAGCAGTGAAGCGGAATCGAGGACTTTCTATGGCTACACCTTC.

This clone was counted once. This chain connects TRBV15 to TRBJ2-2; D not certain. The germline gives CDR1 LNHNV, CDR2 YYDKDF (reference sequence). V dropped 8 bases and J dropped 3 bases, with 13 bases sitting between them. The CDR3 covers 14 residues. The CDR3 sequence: CATRPPRDTGELFF. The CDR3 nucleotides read TGTGCCACCCGCCCTCCCCGAGACACCGGGGAGCTGTTTTTT.

CDR3 loop: CASSFRLQSQSGANVLTF. The CDR3 DNA reads TGTGCCAGCAGCTTTCGATTACAGAGCCAATCGGGGGCCAACGTCCTGACTTTC. The genes are TRBV28 and TRBJ2-6; D gene ambiguous. CDR1 and CDR2 (germline): MDHEN, SYDVKM. The V gene lost 6 bases and the J gene lost 4 bases, with 22 bases spanning the gap. CDR3 length: 18 amino acids.

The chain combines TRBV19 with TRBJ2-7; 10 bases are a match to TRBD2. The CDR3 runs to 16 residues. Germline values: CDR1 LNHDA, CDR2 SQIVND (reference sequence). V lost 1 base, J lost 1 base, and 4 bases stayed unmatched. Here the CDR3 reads CASSIVRTSGSYEQYF. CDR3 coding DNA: TGTGCCAGTAGTATAGTACGGACTAGCGGTTCCTACGAGCAGTACTTC.

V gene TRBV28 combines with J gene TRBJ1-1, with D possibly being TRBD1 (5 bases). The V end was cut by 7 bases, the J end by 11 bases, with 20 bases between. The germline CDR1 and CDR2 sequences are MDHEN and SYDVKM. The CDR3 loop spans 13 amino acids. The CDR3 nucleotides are TGTGCCAGCACGGGAGGGGCCACCGGGTGGGCTTTCTTT. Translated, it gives CASTGGATGWAFF.

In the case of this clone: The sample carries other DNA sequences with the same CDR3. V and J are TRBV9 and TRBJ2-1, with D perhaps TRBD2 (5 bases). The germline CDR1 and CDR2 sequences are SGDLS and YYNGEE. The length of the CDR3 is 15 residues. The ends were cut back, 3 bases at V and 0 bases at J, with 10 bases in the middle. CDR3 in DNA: TGTGCCAGCAGCGACAGCGGAAGCTCCTACAATGAGCAGTTCTTC. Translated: CASSDSGSSYNEQFF. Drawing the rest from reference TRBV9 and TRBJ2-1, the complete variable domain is DSGVTQTPKHLITATGQRVTLRCSPRSGDLSVYWYQQSLDQGLQFLIQYYNGEERAKGNILERFSAQQFPDLHSELNLSSLELGDSALYFCASSDSGSSYNEQFFGPGTRLTVL.

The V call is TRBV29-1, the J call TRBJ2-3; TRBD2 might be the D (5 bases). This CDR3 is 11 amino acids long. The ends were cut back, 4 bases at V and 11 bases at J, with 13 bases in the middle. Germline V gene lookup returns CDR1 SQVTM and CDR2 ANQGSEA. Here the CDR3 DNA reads TGCAGCGTTGTAGTGAGGGATCTGCAGTATTTT. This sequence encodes CSVVVRDLQYF.

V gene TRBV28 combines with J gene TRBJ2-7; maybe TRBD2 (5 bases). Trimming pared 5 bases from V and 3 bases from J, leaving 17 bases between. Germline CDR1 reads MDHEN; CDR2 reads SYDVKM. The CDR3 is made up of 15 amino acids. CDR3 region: CASSRLGADLYEQYF. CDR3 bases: TGTGCCAGCAGTCGTCTGGGAGCGGACCTCTACGAGCAGTACTTC.

The CDR3: CASKASLTYEQYF. The CDR3 coding sequence is TGTGCCAGCAAGGCTAGCTTGACCTACGAGCAGTACTTC. The chain links TRBV2 to TRBJ2-7, with a tentative D call TRBD2 (5 bases). V dropped 7 bases and J dropped 2 bases, with 12 bases sitting between them. CDR3 length: 13 amino acids. In germline, CDR1 is SNHLY, CDR2 FYNNEI.

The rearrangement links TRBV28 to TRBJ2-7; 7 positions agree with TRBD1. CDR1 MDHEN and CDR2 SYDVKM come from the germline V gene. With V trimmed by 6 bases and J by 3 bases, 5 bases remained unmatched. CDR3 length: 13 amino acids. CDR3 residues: CASRRGLNYEQYF. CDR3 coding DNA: TGTGCCAGCAGGAGGGGGCTAAACTACGAGCAGTACTTC.

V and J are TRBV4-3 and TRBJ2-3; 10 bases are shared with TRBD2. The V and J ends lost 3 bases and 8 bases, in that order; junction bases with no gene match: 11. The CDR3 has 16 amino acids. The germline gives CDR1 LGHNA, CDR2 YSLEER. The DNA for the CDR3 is TGCGCCAGCAGCCATTCACACCTAGCGGGAGAAGGTACGCAGTATTTT. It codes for CASSHSHLAGEGTQYF.

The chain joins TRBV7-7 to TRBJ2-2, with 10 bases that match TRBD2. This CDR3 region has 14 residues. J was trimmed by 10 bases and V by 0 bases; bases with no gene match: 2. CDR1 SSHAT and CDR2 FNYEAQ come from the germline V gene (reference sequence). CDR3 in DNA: TGTGCCAGCAGCTTAGCCCTAGCGGGAGCGGAGCTGTTTTTT. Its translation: CASSLALAGAELFF.

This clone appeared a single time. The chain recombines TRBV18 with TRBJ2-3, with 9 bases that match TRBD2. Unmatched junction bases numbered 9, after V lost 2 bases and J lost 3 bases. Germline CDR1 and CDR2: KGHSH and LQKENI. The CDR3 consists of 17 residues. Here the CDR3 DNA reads TGTGCCAGCTCACCATCTGGCGGCGGGAGGGATACAGATACGCAGTATTTT. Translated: CASSPSGGGRDTDTQYF.

CDR3 DNA: TGTGCCACCAGCAGAGAGGACAGGGGCAGGAGTGAGCAGTTCTTC. Translation gives CATSREDRGRSEQFF. The chain joins TRBV15 to TRBJ2-1; 9 bases agree with TRBD1. The CDR3 is 15 residues long. The ends lost 0 bases at V and 9 bases at J; junction bases unmatched: 6. Per the germline V gene, CDR1 is LNHNV and CDR2 is YYDKDF (reference sequence).

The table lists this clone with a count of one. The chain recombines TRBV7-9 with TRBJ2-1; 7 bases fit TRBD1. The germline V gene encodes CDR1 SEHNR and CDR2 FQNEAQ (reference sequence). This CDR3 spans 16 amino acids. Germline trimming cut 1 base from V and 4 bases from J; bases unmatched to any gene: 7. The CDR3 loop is CASSLEKTGAYNEQFF. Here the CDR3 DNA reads TGTGCCAGCAGCTTAGAAAAAACAGGGGCTTACAATGAGCAGTTCTTC. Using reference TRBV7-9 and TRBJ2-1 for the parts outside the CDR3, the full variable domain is DTGVSQNPRHKITKRGQNVTFRCDPISEHNRLYWYRQTLGQGPEFLTYFQNEAQLEKSRLLSDRFSAERPKGSFSTLEIQRTEQGDSAMYLCASSLEKTGAYNEQFFGPGTRLTVL.

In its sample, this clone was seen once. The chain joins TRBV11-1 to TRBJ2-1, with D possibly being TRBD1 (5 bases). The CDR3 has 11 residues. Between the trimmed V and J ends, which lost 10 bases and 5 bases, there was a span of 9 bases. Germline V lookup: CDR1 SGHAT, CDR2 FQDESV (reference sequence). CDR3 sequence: CATRENNEQFF. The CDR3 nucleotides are TGTGCCACCAGGGAAAACAATGAGCAGTTCTTC. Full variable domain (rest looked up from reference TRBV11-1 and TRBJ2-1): EAEVAQSPRYKITEKSQAVAFWCDPISGHATLYWYRQILGQGPELLVQFQDESVVDDSQLPKDRFSAERLKGVDSTLKIQPAELGDSAMYLCATRENNEQFFGPGTRLTVL.

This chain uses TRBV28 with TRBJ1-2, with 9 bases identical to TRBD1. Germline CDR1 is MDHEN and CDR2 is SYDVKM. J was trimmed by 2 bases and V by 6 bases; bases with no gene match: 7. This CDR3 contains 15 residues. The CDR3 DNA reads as TGTGCCAGCAGCCACCGGGACAGGGAGAACTATGGCTACACCTTC. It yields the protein CASSHRDRENYGYTF.

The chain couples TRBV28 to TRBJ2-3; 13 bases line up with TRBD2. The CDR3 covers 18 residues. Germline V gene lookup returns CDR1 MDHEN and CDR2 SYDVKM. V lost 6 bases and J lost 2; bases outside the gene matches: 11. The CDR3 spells CASRFPGLAGPSTDTQYF. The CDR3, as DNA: TGTGCCAGCAGGTTCCCGGGACTAGCGGGACCTTCCACAGATACGCAGTATTTT.